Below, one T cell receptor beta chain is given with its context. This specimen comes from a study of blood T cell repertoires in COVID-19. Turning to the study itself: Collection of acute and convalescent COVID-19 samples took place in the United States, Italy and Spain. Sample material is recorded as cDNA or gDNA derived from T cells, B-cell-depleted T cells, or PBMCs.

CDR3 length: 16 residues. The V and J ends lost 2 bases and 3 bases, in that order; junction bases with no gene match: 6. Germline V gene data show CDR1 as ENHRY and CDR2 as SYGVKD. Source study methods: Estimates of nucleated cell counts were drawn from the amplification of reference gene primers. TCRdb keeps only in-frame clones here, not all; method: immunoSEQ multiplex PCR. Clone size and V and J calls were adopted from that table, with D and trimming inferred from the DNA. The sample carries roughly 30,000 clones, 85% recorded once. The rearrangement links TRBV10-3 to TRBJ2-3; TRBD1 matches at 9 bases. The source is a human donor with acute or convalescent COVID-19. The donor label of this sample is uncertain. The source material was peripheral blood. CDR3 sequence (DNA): TGTGCCATCAGTGAGATACCGGGACAGGGTACAGATACGCAGTATTTT. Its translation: CAISEIPGQGTDTQYF.